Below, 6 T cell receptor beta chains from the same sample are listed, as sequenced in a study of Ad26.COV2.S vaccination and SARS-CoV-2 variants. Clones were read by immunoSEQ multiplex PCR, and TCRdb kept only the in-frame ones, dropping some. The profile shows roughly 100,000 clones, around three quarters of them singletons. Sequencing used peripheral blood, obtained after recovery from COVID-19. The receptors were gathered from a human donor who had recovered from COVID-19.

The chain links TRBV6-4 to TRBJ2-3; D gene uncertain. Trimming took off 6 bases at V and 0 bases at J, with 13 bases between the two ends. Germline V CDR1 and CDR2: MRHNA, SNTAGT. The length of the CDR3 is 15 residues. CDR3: CASRGCRTSTDTQYF. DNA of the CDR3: TGTGCCAGCAGGGGGTGTCGCACTAGCACAGATACGCAGTATTTT.

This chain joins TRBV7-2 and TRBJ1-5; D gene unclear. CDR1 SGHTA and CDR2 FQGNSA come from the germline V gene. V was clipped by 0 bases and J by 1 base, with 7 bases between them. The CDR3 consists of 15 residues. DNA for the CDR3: TGTGCCAGCAGCTTAGCAGGCCTGAGCAATCAGCCCCAGCATTTT. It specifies CASSLAGLSNQPQHF.

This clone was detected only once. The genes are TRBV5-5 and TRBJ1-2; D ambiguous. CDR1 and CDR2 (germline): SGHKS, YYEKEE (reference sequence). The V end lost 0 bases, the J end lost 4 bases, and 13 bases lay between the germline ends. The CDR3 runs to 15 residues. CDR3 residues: CASSLAADRAYGYTF. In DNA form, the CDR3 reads TGTGCCAGCAGCTTGGCAGCGGATCGGGCCTATGGCTACACCTTC.

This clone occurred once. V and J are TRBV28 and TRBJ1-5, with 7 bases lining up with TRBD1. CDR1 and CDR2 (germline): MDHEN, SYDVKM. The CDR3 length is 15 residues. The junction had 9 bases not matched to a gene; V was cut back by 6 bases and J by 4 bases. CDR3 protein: CASRRGQAGNQPQHF. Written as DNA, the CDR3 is TGTGCCAGCAGGCGAGGACAGGCAGGAAATCAGCCCCAGCATTTT.

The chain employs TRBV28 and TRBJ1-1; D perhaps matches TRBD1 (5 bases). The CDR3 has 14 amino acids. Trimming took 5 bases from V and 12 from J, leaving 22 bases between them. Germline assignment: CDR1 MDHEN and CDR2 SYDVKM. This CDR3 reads CASSRGGDPEKTFF. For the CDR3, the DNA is TGTGCCAGCAGTCGGGGGGGGGACCCAGAGAAAACTTTCTTT.

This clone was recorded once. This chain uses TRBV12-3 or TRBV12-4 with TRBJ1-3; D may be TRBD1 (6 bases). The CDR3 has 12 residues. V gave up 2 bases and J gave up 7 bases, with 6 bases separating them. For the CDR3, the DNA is TGTGCCAGCAGTTTAAGGGGGAACACCATATATTTT. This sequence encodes CASSLRGNTIYF.